This T cell receptor beta chain was sequenced in a study of blood T cells in healthy people across ages. Study summary: For every two T cells, template switching captured about one barcoded beta molecule.

A J-beta primer mix and a sample-barcoded 5' primer were used in a second PCR of roughly 6 to 11 cycles. The template-switch adaptor, which had 12 random nucleotides, put a tag on each cDNA molecule. TCRdb re-called the 5' RACE reads with MiXCR, one entry per CDR3 protein. The sample has 1.5 million or so distinct CDR3 sequences, 42% seen once. Staff drew roughly 10 milliliters of peripheral blood from each donor. The CDR3 sequence is 16 residues long. Trimming removed 1 base from V and 5 bases from J, with 18 bases in between. Germline CDR1 is LGHDT and CDR2 is YNNKEL (reference sequence). The chain employs TRBV3-1 and TRBJ2-7, with D possibly TRBD2 on 5 matching bases. The sequence was obtained from a woman between 18 and 29 years old in good health. The sample taken for sequencing was blood. In DNA form, the CDR3 reads TGTGCCAGCAGCCAAGCCCGGTTTCTAGGGAGCCACGAGCAGTACTTC. It yields the protein CASSQARFLGSHEQYF.